Below are 11 T cell receptor beta chains sequenced from a single sample in a study of T-cell reconstitution after alpha-beta-depleted transplantation in children. Unique molecular identifiers were built into the TCRbeta library. TCRdb called the PCR reads again in MiXCR, with one record for every CDR3 protein. This table holds hundreds of thousands of distinct CDR3 sequences, less than 15% found once. Sequenced here: PBMCs, sampled before TCRalphabeta/CD19-depleted stem cell transplant. The receptors originated from a girl aged 2 to 10 with congenital amegakaryocytic thrombocytopenia, due to receive a stem cell transplant.

There are a few counts of this clonotype. The chain uses TRBV4-1 and TRBJ2-5; the match to TRBD1 covers 7 bases. CDR1 is MGHRA and CDR2 is YSYEKL in the germline V gene. Trimming took 7 bases from V and 4 from J; bases not matched to a gene: 9. The CDR3 has 14 amino acids. CDR3 in amino acids: CASTTRQGLETQYF. The CDR3 bases are TGCGCCAGCACGACACGACAGGGATTAGAGACCCAGTACTTC.

This clonotype has at least ten counts. The chain joins TRBV12-3 or TRBV12-4 to TRBJ2-5; 14 nucleotides align to TRBD2. Trimming removed 7 bases from V and 3 bases from J; junction bases left unmatched: 4. The CDR3 has 15 residues. The CDR3 coding sequence is TGTGCCAGCACCGCGACTAGCGGGAGGGAAGAGACCCAGTACTTC. Its protein product is CASTATSGREETQYF.

The V call is TRBV5-6, the J call TRBJ1-2; D is perhaps TRBD1 (5 bases). In germline, CDR1 is SGHDT, CDR2 YYEEEE. The germline V and J ends were trimmed by 4 bases and 5 bases, with 21 bases remaining between them. The CDR3 spans 16 residues. CDR3 amino acids: CASSIAGTERQYGYTF. The CDR3 region has the DNA TGTGCCAGCAGCATAGCCGGGACGGAGAGACAATATGGCTACACCTTC.

The chain carries TRBV20-1 and TRBJ2-3; the match to TRBD2 covers 8 bases. The germline V gene has CDR1 DFQATT and CDR2 SNEGSKA (reference sequence). V lost 4 bases and J lost 3; bases outside the gene matches: 9. The CDR3 consists of 15 residues. The CDR3 DNA is TGCAGTGCTACCCCGACTAGCGAGGCGACAGATACGCAGTATTTT. Its translation: CSATPTSEATDTQYF.

This clonotype was seen ten or more times. The chain couples TRBV12-3 or TRBV12-4 to TRBJ2-2; no clear D. V gave up 3 bases and J gave up 2 bases, with 10 bases separating them. There are 15 residues in the CDR3. CDR3 region: CASSLARRNTGELFF. For the CDR3, the DNA is TGTGCCAGCAGTTTGGCCAGGCGCAACACCGGGGAGCTGTTTTTT.

A few counts support this clonotype. The CDR3 nucleotides are TGCGCCAGCAGCTTATTAGGAAACAGAAACAATGAGCAGTTCTTC. Translated: CASSLLGNRNNEQFF. V gene TRBV5-1 combines with J gene TRBJ2-1; unclear D gene. Germline V CDR1 and CDR2: SGHRS, YFSETQ. Trimming removed 2 bases from V and 5 bases from J, with 14 bases in between. The CDR3 covers 15 residues.

This clonotype has just a few counts. The chain recombines TRBV20-1 with TRBJ2-5; 8 positions agree with TRBD2. Germline V gene data show CDR1 as DFQATT and CDR2 as SNEGSKA (reference sequence). Trimming cost V 1 base and J 4 bases; bases outside gene matches: 8. The CDR3 has 15 amino acids. CDR3 residues: CSARAGSGNTETQYF. CDR3 nucleotide sequence: TGCAGTGCTAGAGCAGGTAGCGGGAACACAGAGACCCAGTACTTC.

The V gene is TRBV15, the J gene TRBJ2-7; 16 bases are a match to TRBD2. The junction had 7 bases not matched to a gene; V was cut back by 0 bases and J by 5 bases. Germline CDR1 is LNHNV and CDR2 is YYDKDF (reference sequence). The CDR3 covers 18 residues. This CDR3 reads CATSRDMGLAGGRNEQYF. The DNA of the CDR3 is TGTGCCACCAGCAGAGATATGGGACTAGCGGGAGGGAGAAACGAGCAGTACTTC. The full variable domain, rest sourced from reference TRBV15 and TRBJ2-7, is DAMVIQNPRYQVTQFGKPVTLSCSQTLNHNVMYWYQQKSSQAPKLLFHYYDKDFNNEADTPDNFQSRRPNTSFCFLDIRSPGLGDTAMYLCATSRDMGLAGGRNEQYFGPGTRLTVT.

This clonotype has ten or more counts. The chain carries TRBV5-1 and TRBJ2-4; 7 bases align to TRBD2. Germline CDR1 is SGHRS and CDR2 is YFSETQ. Trimming removed 0 bases from V and 8 bases from J; junction bases left unmatched: 5. This CDR3 contains 14 residues. The CDR3, as DNA: TGCGCCAGCAGCTTGGTCGCGGGGGTGGACATTCAGTACTTC. This sequence encodes CASSLVAGVDIQYF.

V usage is TRBV2 and J usage is TRBJ2-7; 9 bases are shared with TRBD1. The trim removed 3 bases at V and 6 bases at J, leaving 9 bases unmatched. The germline CDR1 and CDR2 sequences are SNHLY and FYNNEI. This CDR3 contains 15 residues. The CDR3 DNA is TGTGCCAGCAGTGAGTGGGTCAAGACAGGGGGCGAGCAGTACTTC. Translated: CASSEWVKTGGEQYF. The full variable domain, with the rest looked up from reference TRBV2 and TRBJ2-7, is EPEVTQTPSHQVTQMGQEVILRCVPISNHLYFYWYRQILGQKVEFLVSFYNNEISEKSEIFDDQFSVERPDGSNFTLKIRSTKLEDSAMYFCASSEWVKTGGEQYFGPGTRLTVT.

The chain joins TRBV5-1 to TRBJ1-1, with TRBD1 matching over 12 bases. The CDR3 runs to 16 residues. The J segment lost 3 bases and the V segment lost 4 bases, leaving 7 bases of the junction unmatched. Looked up from germline, CDR1 is SGHRS and CDR2 is YFSETQ. CDR3 coding DNA: TGCGCCAGCAGCACCCGTGGGACAGGGGGCGACACTGAAGCTTTCTTT. This encodes CASSTRGTGGDTEAFF.